The 3 T cell receptor beta chains presented below share a single source sample, sequenced in a study of CD8 T cells in ankylosing spondylitis (TCRdb year 2017). The library was built by means of 5' RACE. The reads were generated on an Illumina HiSeq 2500. TCRdb's own reprocessing of the public reads used fastp at Q25 and MiXCR and kept productive beta chains. Each CDR3 protein gets just one entry, which takes the most common genes and DNA from the rows behind it. The table for this sample lists 150,000 or so distinct CDR3 sequences; 9.8% of them were counted only once. The ten most abundant clones make up about 15% of the sample. Sequenced sample: blood, either unsorted or a sorted T cell fraction (not recorded which). The receptors here all came from a female donor with ankylosing spondylitis or in good health (not recorded which).

The rearrangement links TRBV27 to TRBJ2-1; D call uncertain. The V gene lost 6 bases and the J gene lost 4 bases, with 16 bases spanning the gap. The CDR3 runs 15 residues. Germline values: CDR1 MNHEY, CDR2 SMNVEV (reference sequence). The CDR3 loop is CASSLTPPSYNEQFF. The CDR3 DNA sequence: TGTGCCAGCAGCCTGACTCCACCATCGTACAATGAGCAGTTCTTC.

The gene calls are TRBV19 and TRBJ2-3; 9 bases fit TRBD2. Germline loops: CDR1 LNHDA, CDR2 SQIVND (reference sequence). This CDR3 is built from 15 residues. V lost 3 bases, J lost 6 bases, and 7 bases stayed unmatched. The CDR3 DNA is TGTGCCAGTAGTATCTCGGCTAGCGGGATCGATACGCAGTATTTT. Residues: CASSISASGIDTQYF.

This clonotype has only a few counts. The chain links TRBV7-9 to TRBJ1-1; no clear D gene. The CDR3 totals 15 residues. The V gene's germline CDR1 is SEHNR and CDR2 FQNEAQ (reference sequence). V was shortened by 1 base and J by 11 bases, with 20 bases between the two germline ends. The CDR3 nucleotides read TGTGCCAGCAGCTTAGGCCGGTCGGGCCTTAATAGGGCTTTCTTT. Translated, it gives CASSLGRSGLNRAFF. Together with reference TRBV7-9 and TRBJ1-1, the CDR3 gives the full variable domain: DTGVSQNPRHKITKRGQNVTFRCDPISEHNRLYWYRQTLGQGPEFLTYFQNEAQLEKSRLLSDRFSAERPKGSFSTLEIQRTEQGDSAMYLCASSLGRSGLNRAFFGQGTRLTVV.